This T cell receptor (beta chain) was obtained from a study of T cells in Graves' hyperthyroidism and ophthalmopathy. Study-wide results and limits: Most expanded thyroid clonotypes above 0.001 recurred in blood.

Recently diagnosed hyperthyroidism of less than 2 months' duration affected patients aged 18 to 65. In making diagnoses, clinical symptoms, serum thyroxine and TRAb, thyroid ultrasound and orbital computed tomography were all used. Fresh peripheral blood, 7.5 to 10 ml of it, supplied the PBMCs. To note about this clonotype: As yet, its antigen is unknown.

Amplified TCR beta CDR3 regions derived from RNA transcripts. RT-PCR in the first round (using the HTBI primer set) targeted the TCR CDR3. TCRdb recomputed calls from the multiplex PCR reads with MiXCR, one row per CDR3 protein. The sample carries fewer than 400,000 distinct CDR3 sequences, 15% to 18% recorded once. The germline V and J ends were trimmed by 1 base and 2 bases, with 13 bases remaining between them. The CDR3 length is 16 residues. In germline, CDR1 is MNHEY, CDR2 SVGAGI. The sequence was collected from a woman aged 18-29 years with Graves' hyperthyroidism that later progressed to Graves' ophthalmopathy. The source material was blood. The V and J genes are TRBV6-5 and TRBJ2-3; D is ambiguous. CDR3 coding DNA: TGTGCCAGCAGTTACTATAAGGTTAACCCCACAGATACGCAGTATTTT. Encoded protein: CASSYYKVNPTDTQYF.